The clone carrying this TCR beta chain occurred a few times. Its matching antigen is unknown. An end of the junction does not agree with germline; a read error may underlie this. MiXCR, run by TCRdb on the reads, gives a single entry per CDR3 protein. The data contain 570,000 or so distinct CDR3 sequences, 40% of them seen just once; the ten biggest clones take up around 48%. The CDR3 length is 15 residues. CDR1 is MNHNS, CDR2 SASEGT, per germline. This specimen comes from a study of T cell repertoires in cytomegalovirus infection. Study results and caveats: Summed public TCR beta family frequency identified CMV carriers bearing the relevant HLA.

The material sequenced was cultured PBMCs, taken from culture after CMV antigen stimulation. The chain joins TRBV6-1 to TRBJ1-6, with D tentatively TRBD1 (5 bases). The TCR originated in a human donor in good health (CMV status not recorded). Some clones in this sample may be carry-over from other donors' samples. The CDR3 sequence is CASSLEGTAYSALHF. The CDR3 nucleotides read TGTGCCAGCAGCCTAGAGGGGACTGCGTATTCAGCCCTCCACTTT.